A single sample gave rise to the 21 T cell receptor beta chains below, sequenced in a study of cytomegalovirus exposure and HLA in healthy donors. The primer mix had 60 Vbeta and 13 Jbeta primers. Profiled with immunoSEQ multiplex PCR; TCRdb holds only in-frame clones, not every one. Reported are 53,000 or so clones; the ten largest clones contain around an eighth. Sequencing was done on a sample of PBMCs. The receptors come from a man younger than 35 in good health and CMV-seropositive.

The CDR3 nucleotides are TGTGCCAGCAGCTTGGGGTTCGGCGGTTCAAGTTACGAGCAGTACTTC. Its translation: CASSLGFGGSSYEQYF. The rearrangement joins TRBV5-5 to TRBJ2-7; D is unresolved. Germline V gene lookup returns CDR1 SGHKS and CDR2 YYEKEE (reference sequence). CDR3 length equals 16 residues. V was trimmed by 0 bases and J by 4 bases, leaving 17 bases between them.

The chain uses TRBV5-1 and TRBJ2-1; D ambiguous. Between the trimmed V and J ends, which lost 5 bases and 8 bases, there was a span of 17 bases. This CDR3 contains 14 residues. CDR1 and CDR2 (germline): SGHRS, YFSETQ. The CDR3 loop is CASRETDVWDEQFF. The CDR3 DNA reads as TGCGCCAGCAGGGAGACCGACGTTTGGGATGAGCAGTTCTTC.

The chain joins TRBV7-2 to TRBJ2-3, with D possibly being TRBD2 (6 bases). The CDR3 runs to 16 residues. Germline CDR1 and CDR2: SGHTA and FQGNSA. The V gene lost 7 bases and the J gene lost 1 base, with 18 bases spanning the gap. DNA for the CDR3: TGTGCCAGCACTCACGGGGTGGTAGCGGGCACAGATACGCAGTATTTT. Its translation is CASTHGVVAGTDTQYF. Full variable domain (missing parts from reference TRBV7-2 and TRBJ2-3): GAGVSQSPSNKVTEKGKDVELRCDPISGHTALYWYRQSLGQGLEFLIYFQGNSAPDKSGLPSDRFSAERTGGSVSTLTIQRTQQEDSAVYLCASTHGVVAGTDTQYFGPGTRLTVL.

This chain connects TRBV4-2 to TRBJ2-7, with 8 bases aligning to TRBD2. This CDR3 has 15 amino acids. V lost 4 bases, J lost 2 bases, and 7 bases stayed unmatched. Per the germline V gene, CDR1 is LGHNA and CDR2 is YNFKEQ. The CDR3 DNA follows: TGTGCCAGCAGCCTCCAGCGGGAGACCCCCTACGAGCAGTACTTC. It translates to CASSLQRETPYEQYF.

V usage is TRBV7-8 and J usage is TRBJ2-5; D uncertain. The CDR3 consists of 12 residues. Germline loops: CDR1 SGHVS, CDR2 FQNEAQ. V was cut by 5 bases and J by 1 base, with 5 bases left in between. This CDR3 reads CASSRSQETQYF. The CDR3 nucleotides are TGTGCCAGCAGCCGGTCCCAAGAGACCCAGTACTTC. Full variable domain (outside the CDR3, taken from reference TRBV7-8 and TRBJ2-5): GAGVSQSPRYKVAKRGQDVALRCDPISGHVSLFWYQQALGQGPEFLTYFQNEAQLDKSGLPSDRFFAERPEGSVSTLKIQRTQQEDSAVYLCASSRSQETQYFGPGTRLLVL.

This chain connects TRBV23-1 to TRBJ2-7; 8 bases align to TRBD2. TRBV23-1 qualifies as an ORF whose function is uncertain. This CDR3 comprises 15 residues. The trim removed 3 bases at V and 1 base at J, leaving 5 bases unmatched. This chain's CDR3 is CASSHPGTRSYEQYF. As DNA, the CDR3 is TGCGCCAGCAGTCACCCCGGGACTAGATCCTACGAGCAGTACTTC.

The chain uses TRBV2 and TRBJ2-7; 7 bases align to TRBD2. The CDR3 sequence is 17 residues long. The V gene's germline CDR1 is SNHLY and CDR2 FYNNEI. The junction had 11 bases not matched to a gene; V was cut back by 0 bases and J by 3 bases. CDR3 in amino acids: CASSEAEIVVAGYEQYF. The CDR3 DNA sequence: TGTGCCAGCAGTGAAGCGGAGATCGTTGTAGCGGGCTACGAGCAGTACTTC.

V and J are TRBV6-1 and TRBJ2-4; a weak D match, TRBD2 (6 bases). Germline-derived CDR1 and CDR2 are MNHNS and SASEGT. This CDR3 region has 14 residues. Deletions cut 4 bases from V and 7 bases from J, with 14 bases between. The CDR3 loop reads CASSGRRAGNIQYF. For the CDR3, the DNA is TGTGCCAGCAGTGGGAGAAGGGCGGGGAACATTCAGTACTTC.

The chain employs TRBV4-1 and TRBJ2-1; perhaps TRBD2 as D (5 bases). The CDR3 runs to 12 residues. Germline CDR1 is MGHRA and CDR2 is YSYEKL. V lost 4 bases and J 6 bases, leaving 7 bases between the germline ends. The CDR3 nucleotides read TGCGCCAGCAGCCTGGACTTCAATGAGCAGTTCTTC. Amino acids: CASSLDFNEQFF.

The chain is built from TRBV7-8 and TRBJ2-5; no clear D gene. Germline V gene sequence: CDR1 SGHVS, CDR2 FQNEAQ. V gave up 7 bases and J gave up 0 bases, with 15 bases separating them. CDR3 size: 15 residues. CDR3 protein: CASTPTVLDQETQYF. The CDR3 DNA reads TGTGCCAGCACCCCTACCGTATTGGACCAAGAGACCCAGTACTTC.

This chain links TRBV5-1 with TRBJ1-1; TRBD1 aligns across 11 bases. The junction had 8 bases not matched to a gene; V was cut back by 4 bases and J by 3 bases. The germline gives CDR1 SGHRS, CDR2 YFSETQ. The CDR3 spans 16 residues. The CDR3 coding sequence is TGCGCCAGCAGCCCCCTCGGGACAGGGGGTGACACTGAAGCTTTCTTT. It yields the protein CASSPLGTGGDTEAFF.

The chain links TRBV28 to TRBJ1-1; D may be TRBD1 (5 bases). The CDR3 extends over 12 amino acids. From germline, CDR1 is MDHEN and CDR2 SYDVKM. V was trimmed by 10 bases and J by 4 bases, leaving 13 bases between them. The CDR3 region is CAIQGFFTEAFF. In DNA form, the CDR3 reads TGTGCCATCCAGGGTTTTTTCACTGAAGCTTTCTTT.

The chain employs TRBV19 and TRBJ1-4; maybe TRBD1 (5 bases). CDR3 length: 15 amino acids. The V end lost 3 bases, the J end lost 4 bases, and 12 bases lay between the germline ends. CDR1 LNHDA and CDR2 SQIVND come from the germline V gene (reference sequence). Here the CDR3 DNA reads TGTGCCAGTAGTATGGAAGGGGCCCTTAATGAAAAACTGTTTTTT. This encodes CASSMEGALNEKLFF.

J is TRBJ2-7 and V is TRBV10-1, with D perhaps TRBD2 (6 bases). The germline V gene has CDR1 WNHNN and CDR2 SYGVQD (reference sequence). The CDR3 is made up of 12 amino acids. The V end was cut by 4 bases, the J end by 11 bases, with 15 bases between. The CDR3 DNA reads as TGCGCCAGCAGTGGAGCTAGCGCCGACAAGTACTTC. This gives the protein CASSGASADKYF.

The chain has TRBV6-1 and TRBJ2-7; 8 bases fit TRBD1. After removal of 2 bases from V and 7 bases from J, the junction contained 10 bases not matched to a gene. The CDR3 extends over 15 amino acids. The V gene's germline CDR1 is MNHNS and CDR2 SASEGT. The CDR3 region has the DNA TGTGCCAGCAGTGAATTGGGGACAGGATCAAGTGAGCAGTACTTC. As protein: CASSELGTGSSEQYF.

The genes are TRBV7-2 and TRBJ2-1; D is ambiguous. Germline CDR1 SGHTA, CDR2 FQGNSA. V shed 1 base and J shed 4 bases, with 8 bases lying between them. The CDR3 is 14 residues long. CDR3 bases: TGTGCCAGCAGCTTAGTCGGAGATTACAATGAGCAGTTCTTC. This gives the protein CASSLVGDYNEQFF.

This sequence joins TRBV6-5 and TRBJ1-1, with D perhaps matching TRBD1 (5 bases). CDR3 length: 15 residues. Trimming stripped 2 bases from V and 2 bases from J, with 12 bases between. Germline values: CDR1 MNHEY, CDR2 SVGAGI. The CDR3, as DNA: TGTGCCAGCAGTTACGGTCAGGGCGGAAACACTGAAGCTTTCTTT. Its protein product is CASSYGQGGNTEAFF.

This chain connects TRBV11-1 to TRBJ2-3; no reliable D call. The V gene's germline CDR1 is SGHAT and CDR2 FQDESV (reference sequence). V lost 4 bases and J lost 0, with 20 bases in between. This CDR3 contains 18 residues. CDR3 residues: CASSSFVGRSTSTDTQYF. CDR3 bases: TGTGCCAGCAGCTCCTTTGTCGGTAGGAGCACAAGCACAGATACGCAGTATTTT.

V gene TRBV13 combines with J gene TRBJ2-7; D possibly corresponds to TRBD2 (5 bases). The CDR3 has 18 residues. Germline loops: CDR1 PRHDT, CDR2 FYEKMQ (reference sequence). Trimming stripped 5 bases from V and 0 bases from J, with 23 bases between. The CDR3 reads CASSPRRVAKRTSYEQYF. The CDR3 bases are TGTGCCAGCAGCCCGCGAAGGGTGGCGAAGCGGACCTCCTACGAGCAGTACTTC.

The V and J genes are TRBV7-9 and TRBJ1-1; D gene unclear. V gave up 1 base and J gave up 1 base, with 7 bases separating them. The CDR3 sequence is 14 residues long. CDR1 is SEHNR and CDR2 is FQNEAQ in the germline V gene (reference sequence). CDR3 residues: CASSLGSGNTEAFF. The CDR3 bases are TGTGCCAGCAGCTTAGGGTCGGGGAACACTGAAGCTTTCTTT.

The chain links TRBV19 to TRBJ2-1, with D perhaps matching TRBD1 (5 bases). The CDR3 totals 13 residues. Germline CDR1 reads LNHDA; CDR2 reads SQIVND (reference sequence). V gave up 3 bases and J gave up 4 bases, with 7 bases separating them. The DNA for the CDR3 is TGTGCCAGTAGTATGGACACTTACAATGAGCAGTTCTTC. It translates to CASSMDTYNEQFF.